Listed below are T cell receptor beta chains from one sample, sequenced in a study of blood T cell repertoires in COVID-19. TCRdb's table, derived via immunoSEQ multiplex PCR, lists solely in-frame clones and lacks some. The sample consists of about half a million clones, 88% of them appearing once. The sample was PBMCs or T cells enriched from blood (not recorded which). The receptors here all came from a woman aged 55-70 years who had recovered from COVID-19. Both conserved end residues are part of each CDR3. The D gene is left open where the match is weak. Size tells how often a clone was seen (once, few, many) or the class of an expanded clone, and some rows leave it out.

j_gene	abundance	v_gene	d_gene	CDR3nt	CDR3aa
TRBJ1-1	.	TRBV10-2	.	TGCGCCAGCAGGACAGCCGGGGGCACTGAAGCTTTCTTT	CASRTAGGTEAFF
TRBJ1-1	few	TRBV24-1	TRBD1	TGTGCCACCAGTGATTCGACAGGGGTAGGCACTGAAGCTTTCTTT	CATSDSTGVGTEAFF
TRBJ2-1	.	TRBV30	TRBD2	TGTGCCTGGAGGAGCAGTCCCGGGACTAGCGTCTACAATGAGCAGTTCTTC	CAWRSSPGTSVYNEQFF
TRBJ2-3	.	TRBV18	.	TGTGCCAGCTCACCACAAGGCAGGGGGGACCGAGATACGCAGTATTTT	CASSPQGRGDRDTQYF
TRBJ1-6	.	TRBV27	.	TGTGCCAGCAGTTTGGACTTATATTCACCCCTCCACTTT	CASSLDLYSPLHF
TRBJ2-1	.	TRBV3-1/TRBV3-2	.	TGTGCCAGCACCGGGACTCAAGGGGCCTACAATGAGCAGTTCTTC	CASTGTQGAYNEQFF
TRBJ2-2	.	TRBV6-5	TRBD2	TGTGCCAGCAGGCCCGGGGGGGTCGGGGAGCTGTTTTTT	CASRPGGVGELFF
TRBJ1-2	.	TRBV9	TRBD1	TGTGCCAGCTCACGGACAGGGGGCGAATATGGCTACACCTTC	CASSRTGGEYGYTF
TRBJ2-7	.	TRBV3-1/TRBV3-2	TRBD2	TGTGCCAGCAGCCTGGGACTAGCGGGGGATCCCGAGCAGTACTTC	CASSLGLAGDPEQYF
TRBJ1-1	.	TRBV5-8	TRBD1	TGTGCCAGCAGCTACGGACAGGGTAACACTGAAGCTTTCTTT	CASSYGQGNTEAFF
TRBJ1-1	once	TRBV18	TRBD1	TGTGCCAGCTCACTCAACCGACAGGGGATGAACACTGAAGCTTTCTTT	CASSLNRQGMNTEAFF
TRBJ1-5	.	TRBV12-3/TRBV12-4	.	TGTGCCAGCAGTTTTCCGTATCAGCCCCAGCATTTT	CASSFPYQPQHF
TRBJ1-6	.	TRBV5-1	.	TGCGCCAGCAGCTTGGTCCCCGATTCACCCCTCCACTTT	CASSLVPDSPLHF
TRBJ2-7	.	TRBV13	TRBD2	TGTGCCAGCAGCGTGGTACTAGCGCCCTACGAGCAGTACTTC	CASSVVLAPYEQYF
TRBJ2-3	.	TRBV6-5	TRBD2	TGTGCCAGCAGTTACGGGTCCGGGGGGGCAGATACGCAGTATTTT	CASSYGSGGADTQYF
TRBJ1-2	.	TRBV19	TRBD1	TGTGCCAGTAGTACCTCCGGGACAGGGGGCGCGAGCGGGGGCTACACCTTC	CASSTSGTGGASGGYTF
TRBJ1-5	.	TRBV2	.	TGTGCCAGCAGTTTTGGCCCCAATCAGCCCCAGCATTTT	CASSFGPNQPQHF
TRBJ1-2	.	TRBV2	.	TGTGCCAGCAGTGGGACAGACTATGGCTACACCTTC	CASSGTDYGYTF
TRBJ2-1	.	TRBV5-1	.	TGCGCCACCCGGAAAGGGGGAGTATCCTACAATGAGCAGTTCTTC	CATRKGGVSYNEQFF
TRBJ1-2	.	TRBV4-1	.	TGCGCCAGCAGCCAAGTCACAGCCGCTAACTATGGCTACACCTTC	CASSQVTAANYGYTF
TRBJ1-1	.	TRBV5-5	TRBD1	TGTGCCAGCAGCTTGGAAGGGCAGGGGGCGCTCACTGAAGCTTTCTTT	CASSLEGQGALTEAFF
TRBJ1-6	.	TRBV6-1	TRBD1	TGTGCCAGCAGTGGGAAATACGAGGGGGCAAGATCCTATAATTCACCCCTCCACTTT	CASSGKYEGARSYNSPLHF
TRBJ2-3	.	TRBV19	.	TGTGCCAGTAGTATCGGCGGGAACACAGATACGCAGTATTTT	CASSIGGNTDTQYF
TRBJ1-1	.	TRBV7-8	.	TGTGCCAGCCGCGAAAGCCGGGAAAGGATGTCTGAAGCTTTCTTT	CASRESRERMSEAFF
TRBJ1-1	.	TRBV25-1	.	TGTGCCAGCACCCGAAGCCAGGGATTAGGCACTGAAGCTTTCTTT	CASTRSQGLGTEAFF
TRBJ1-2	.	TRBV10-3	.	TGTGCCATCAGTGCGGGCAGGGCCCCCTATGGCTACACCTTC	CAISAGRAPYGYTF
TRBJ2-3	.	TRBV3-1/TRBV3-2	.	TGTGCCAGCAGCCAGGGGGGAGCGCCAGCAGATACGCAGTATTTT	CASSQGGAPADTQYF
TRBJ2-5	.	TRBV7-2	.	TGTGCCAGCAGCCGGGACTTCCAAGAGACCCAGTACTTC	CASSRDFQETQYF
TRBJ2-7	.	TRBV11-2	TRBD1	TGTGCCAGCAGCTTATTTGGCGGACAGGGTTACGACGAGCAGTACTTC	CASSLFGGQGYDEQYF
TRBJ2-1	.	TRBV9	.	TGTGCCAGCAGCGCAACAGGGAGCTCCTACAATGAGCAGTTCTTC	CASSATGSSYNEQFF
TRBJ2-1	.	TRBV7-2	TRBD2	TGTGCCAGCAGTCCGGGAGGGCTAGCAGCGAATGAGCAGTTCTTC	CASSPGGLAANEQFF
TRBJ2-1	.	TRBV5-4	TRBD2	TGTGCCAGCAGCATGAACCCAGCGGGGGCGGCGGAGTTCTTC	CASSMNPAGAAEFF
TRBJ1-3	few	TRBV7-2	TRBD1	TGTGCCAGCAGCTTAAATGGGGACAGCTCTGGAAACACCATATATTTT	CASSLNGDSSGNTIYF
TRBJ1-5	.	TRBV30	TRBD1	TGTGCCTGGAGTGTACAGGGGGCGGGCAATCAGCCCCAGCATTTT	CAWSVQGAGNQPQHF
TRBJ1-5	.	TRBV11-2	.	TGTGCCAGCAGCTTATCCGAAGGTGTCAAAGAGCGGAATCAGCCCCAGCATTTT	CASSLSEGVKERNQPQHF
TRBJ2-1	.	TRBV5-1	.	TGCGCCAGCAGCGGGGCGGGGTTTGAGCAGTTCTTC	CASSGAGFEQFF
TRBJ1-6	.	TRBV5-4	TRBD1	TGTGCCAGCAGCCCGGGACAGGGGACTTCACCCCTCCACTTT	CASSPGQGTSPLHF
TRBJ2-6	.	TRBV4-2	TRBD2	TGTGCCAGCAGCCAACCTACTAGCGGGGACTCTGGGGCCAACGTCCTGACTTTC	CASSQPTSGDSGANVLTF
TRBJ2-1	few	TRBV5-6	TRBD1	TGTGCCAGCAGCTTCCGGGACAGGGGCTACAATGAGCAGTTCTTC	CASSFRDRGYNEQFF
TRBJ1-6	.	TRBV3-1/TRBV3-2	.	TGTGCCAGCACGAACAGGGATCGGGATTCACCCCTCCACTTT	CASTNRDRDSPLHF
TRBJ2-1	.	TRBV5-1	TRBD1	TGCGCCAGCAGCTCAACAGGGGCCGACTACAATGAGCAGTTCTTC	CASSSTGADYNEQFF